A single sample gave rise to the 21 T cell receptor beta chains below, sequenced in a study of molecular identifiers for immune sequencing clone quantification. MiXCR, run by TCRdb on the PCR reads, gives a single entry per CDR3 protein. Of some 590,000 distinct CDR3 sequences detected, 25% appear once; the ten largest clones hold around 0.78%. The sequenced sample was naive CD8+ T cells from blood, with Jurkat cell RNA spiked in. Indicated subset: FACS-sorted CD8+CD4-CCR7+CD45RA+ naive T cells. These receptors all stem from a human donor in good health. Some libraries in this study had Jurkat cell RNA spiked in.

This clonotype was counted between two and nine times. V is TRBV13 and J is TRBJ2-1; TRBD2 matches at 8 bases. Germline V gives CDR1 PRHDT, CDR2 FYEKMQ (reference sequence). The CDR3 is 15 residues long. After removal of 5 bases from V and 1 base from J, the junction contained 4 bases not matched to a gene. Written as DNA, the CDR3 is TGTGCCAGCAGCACGCGGGGGGTGTCCTACAATGAGCAGTTCTTC. This sequence encodes CASSTRGVSYNEQFF.

Worth noting for this clonotype: This may stem from a read error, because a much larger clone lies one nucleotide away. The genes are TRBV5-1 and TRBJ2-1; D not certain. Germline V lookup: CDR1 SGHRS, CDR2 YFSETQ. The CDR3 runs to 12 residues. CDR3 DNA: TGCGCCAGCAGCTTTCAGTACACTGAGCAGTTCTTC. Translated, it gives CASSFQYTEQFF.

V gene TRBV7-9 combines with J gene TRBJ2-1; TRBD2 might be the D (5 bases). V was pared by 5 bases and J by 6 bases, with 17 bases between. The CDR3 contains 15 residues. The germline gives CDR1 SEHNR, CDR2 FQNEAQ (reference sequence). The CDR3 loop is CASSRPQAEVNEQFF. The CDR3 coding sequence is TGTGCCAGCAGCCGCCCCCAGGCGGAGGTCAATGAGCAGTTCTTC.

This clonotype showed up many times. This CDR3 is CASSIVADATGELFF. The CDR3, as DNA: TGTGCCAGTAGTATAGTTGCAGATGCCACCGGGGAGCTGTTTTTT. The V call is TRBV19, the J call TRBJ2-2, with D unclear. From germline, CDR1 is LNHDA and CDR2 SQIVND (reference sequence). Trimming shortened V by 1 base and J by 4 bases, and 10 bases separated the two germline ends. The CDR3 spans 15 residues.

This clonotype was counted only a few times. The J gene is TRBJ1-5, the V gene TRBV15, with D perhaps TRBD1 (5 bases). This CDR3 is 15 amino acids long. V dropped 2 bases and J dropped 3 bases, with 11 bases sitting between them. Germline V gene sequence: CDR1 LNHNV, CDR2 YYDKDF (reference sequence). CDR3 loop: CATSRLGGPNQPQHF. The CDR3 DNA sequence: TGTGCCACCAGCAGATTGGGGGGTCCCAATCAGCCCCAGCATTTT. The full variable domain, with the rest looked up from reference TRBV15 and TRBJ1-5, is DAMVIQNPRYQVTQFGKPVTLSCSQTLNHNVMYWYQQKSSQAPKLLFHYYDKDFNNEADTPDNFQSRRPNTSFCFLDIRSPGLGDTAMYLCATSRLGGPNQPQHFGDGTRLSIL.

In this sample, this clonotype turned up many times. This sequence joins TRBV15 and TRBJ2-5, with 8 bases fitting TRBD2. The CDR3 is 17 amino acids. J lost 1 base, V lost 0 bases, and 7 bases had no gene match. Germline assignment: CDR1 LNHNV and CDR2 YYDKDF (reference sequence). CDR3 protein: CATSRDKPSGSQETQYF. CDR3 nucleotides: TGTGCCACCAGCAGAGATAAACCTAGCGGGTCCCAAGAGACCCAGTACTTC.

The chain uses TRBV10-3 and TRBJ2-7; D not resolved. V gave up 1 base and J gave up 2 bases, with 12 bases separating them. This CDR3 comprises 15 residues. Germline V gives CDR1 ENHRY, CDR2 SYGVKD. CDR3 sequence reads: CAISEWANRPYEQYF. DNA of the CDR3: TGTGCCATCAGTGAGTGGGCCAACCGCCCCTACGAGCAGTACTTC.

This clonotype was counted many times. CDR3 amino acids: CASGRLAGTTGELFF. The CDR3 nucleotides are TGTGCCAGCGGGAGACTAGCGGGGACGACCGGGGAGCTGTTTTTT. The chain couples TRBV7-2 to TRBJ2-2, with 11 bases identical to TRBD2. The germline V gene has CDR1 SGHTA and CDR2 FQGNSA. The ends lost 8 bases at V and 5 bases at J; junction bases unmatched: 7. There are 15 residues in the CDR3.

The chain employs TRBV6-1 and TRBJ1-4; no clear D gene. The germline V gene encodes CDR1 MNHNS and CDR2 SASEGT. CDR3 size: 15 residues. V was trimmed by 7 bases and J by 8 bases, leaving 20 bases between them. The CDR3 here is CASTKISSLGEKLFF. CDR3 DNA sequence: TGTGCCAGCACAAAAATCAGCAGTCTGGGCGAAAAACTGTTTTTT.

This clonotype was picked up a small number of times. This chain connects TRBV27 to TRBJ1-6, with D uncertain. This CDR3 spans 12 amino acids. V lost 5 bases and J 13 bases, leaving 12 bases between the germline ends. Per the germline V gene, CDR1 is MNHEY and CDR2 is SMNVEV (reference sequence). The CDR3 protein is CASSDRGSPLHF. The CDR3 DNA follows: TGTGCCAGCAGTGACCGAGGATCGCCCCTCCACTTT.

The chain has TRBV27 and TRBJ2-1; D might be TRBD1 (6 bases). The V gene lost 5 bases and the J gene lost 0 bases, with 17 bases spanning the gap. Germline values: CDR1 MNHEY, CDR2 SMNVEV (reference sequence). This CDR3 has 17 residues. The CDR3 DNA reads TGTGCCAGCAGTAGACCGGACACAGGGCACTCCTACAATGAGCAGTTCTTC. Amino acid sequence: CASSRPDTGHSYNEQFF.

The J gene is TRBJ1-1, the V gene TRBV6-2 or TRBV6-3, with 9 bases matching TRBD1. The CDR3 consists of 17 residues. Germline lookup yields CDR1 MNHEY and CDR2 SVGEGT. Unmatched junction bases numbered 13, after V lost 6 bases and J lost 2 bases. CDR3 loop: CASRQTGGTLFNTEAFF. In DNA, the CDR3 is TGTGCCAGCAGACAGACAGGGGGAACTCTGTTTAACACTGAAGCTTTCTTT.

The sample holds a few counts of this clonotype. The rearrangement uses TRBV13 and TRBJ2-3, with 8 bases aligning to TRBD1. This CDR3 contains 16 residues. Trimming cost V 5 bases and J 4 bases; bases outside gene matches: 11. In germline, CDR1 is PRHDT, CDR2 FYEKMQ (reference sequence). The CDR3 nucleotides are TGTGCCAGCAGCATTACCGGGACAGGTCGCGCAGATACGCAGTATTTT. Translation gives CASSITGTGRADTQYF.

This clonotype was picked up many times. The chain has TRBV4-3 and TRBJ2-4, with D hard to call. From germline, CDR1 is LGHNA and CDR2 YSLEER. The CDR3 contains 15 residues. Trimming cost V 4 bases and J 2 bases, with 12 bases left between them. Here the CDR3 DNA reads TGCGCCAGCAGCCGTCAGGACGACCCCAAAAACATTCAGTACTTC. The encoded protein is CASSRQDDPKNIQYF.

There are a few counts of this clonotype. The chain carries TRBV5-6 and TRBJ2-1; tentatively, D is TRBD1 (6 bases). The CDR3 has 18 amino acids. The germline CDR1 and CDR2 sequences are SGHDT and YYEEEE. V was trimmed by 0 bases and J by 0 bases, leaving 16 bases between them. CDR3 coding DNA: TGTGCCAGCAGCTTGGAGTGGGTAGGGGGATCCTCCTACAATGAGCAGTTCTTC. This encodes CASSLEWVGGSSYNEQFF.

This chain joins TRBV6-2 or TRBV6-3 and TRBJ2-2; 8 nucleotides align to TRBD2. The CDR3 has 16 residues. Germline V gene sequence: CDR1 MNHEY, CDR2 SVGEGT. J gave up 2 bases and V 6 bases, and 8 bases lay outside the gene matches. CDR3 loop: CASSLLSGENTGELFF. The CDR3 DNA follows: TGTGCCAGCAGCCTCCTTAGCGGGGAAAACACCGGGGAGCTGTTTTTT.

This clonotype came up many times. The gene calls are TRBV5-4 and TRBJ2-7, with D perhaps TRBD2 (6 bases). V lost 3 bases to trimming and J lost 3 bases, with 16 bases between them. Germline V gene data show CDR1 as SGHNT and CDR2 as YYREEE (reference sequence). The CDR3 totals 15 residues. The CDR3 DNA sequence: TGTGCCAGCAGCTCAATCATGGAGGGGCTCTACGAGCAGTACTTC. It encodes CASSSIMEGLYEQYF.

A word on this clonotype: It may be a read error: a sequence one base away is much more abundant. The chain is built from TRBV29-1 and TRBJ2-7; TRBD2 aligns across 12 bases. The junction had 4 bases not matched to a gene; V was cut back by 7 bases and J by 6 bases. There are 12 residues in the CDR3. The V gene's germline CDR1 is SQVTM and CDR2 ANQGSEA. In DNA, the CDR3 is TGCAGCGGGACTAGCGGGATCGTCGAGCAGTACTTC. This sequence encodes CSGTSGIVEQYF.

This clonotype appeared many times. The chain carries TRBV4-1 and TRBJ1-1; tentative D call: TRBD1 (5 bases). V lost 2 bases and J lost 1, with 11 bases in between. Germline CDR1 MGHRA, CDR2 YSYEKL. CDR3 length: 15 residues. The CDR3 loop reads CASSQWRGTNTEAFF. The CDR3 region has the DNA TGCGCCAGCAGCCAATGGCGGGGGACGAACACTGAAGCTTTCTTT.

The table lists this clonotype with many counts. CDR3 nucleotides: TGTGCCAGCAGCTTATGGGACAGGAACACTGAAGCTTTCTTT. This encodes CASSLWDRNTEAFF. J is TRBJ1-1 and V is TRBV7-2; 7 bases match TRBD1. The CDR3 covers 14 residues. V dropped 2 bases and J dropped 1; count of bases not matched to a gene: 1. Germline V gene data show CDR1 as SGHTA and CDR2 as FQGNSA. The full variable domain, rest sourced from reference TRBV7-2 and TRBJ1-1, is GAGVSQSPSNKVTEKGKDVELRCDPISGHTALYWYRQSLGQGLEFLIYFQGNSAPDKSGLPSDRFSAERTGGSVSTLTIQRTQQEDSAVYLCASSLWDRNTEAFFGQGTRLTVV.

As concerns this clonotype: One end of the junction is discordant with germline, which a read error may explain. The chain carries TRBV4-1 and TRBJ1-1; D is perhaps TRBD1 (5 bases). Germline CDR1 reads MGHRA; CDR2 reads YSYEKL. CDR3 size: 15 residues. The CDR3 sequence: CASSQGTMANTEALF. CDR3 in DNA: TGCGCCAGCAGCCAGGGGACTATGGCCAACACTGAAGCTCTCTTT.